This T cell receptor (beta chain) was recovered during a study of blood T cell repertoires in COVID-19. Overall study context: PBMCs, B-cell-depleted T cells, or T cells were the source of the cDNA or gDNA that made up the material.

TCRdb keeps only in-frame clones here, not all; method: immunoSEQ multiplex PCR. There are about 52,000 clones in the sample; approximately 83% occur only once, and under 7% lies in the top ten. The CDR3 runs 15 residues. Unmatched junction bases numbered 8, after V lost 3 bases and J lost 0 bases. Germline V gives CDR1 SQVTM, CDR2 ANQGSEA. J is TRBJ2-7 and V is TRBV29-1, with TRBD2 matching over 7 bases. The sequence was collected from a man in his 70s with active COVID-19. Sequencing was done on a sample of peripheral blood. The CDR3 loop reads CSVESLGGGSYEQYF. CDR3 nucleotides: TGCAGCGTTGAGTCTCTGGGGGGGGGCTCCTACGAGCAGTACTTC.